What follows are 14 T cell receptor beta chains derived from one specimen sequenced in a study of OX40 agonist ivuxolimab in advanced cancers. Sequencing used immunoSEQ multiplex PCR; TCRdb keeps in-frame clones, though not all of them. The sample lists under 50,000 clones, approximately 87% occurring once. This sample comprised CD4+ or CD8+ T cells sorted from blood, obtained in a trial of the OX40 agonist ivuxolimab. The source is an adult with an advanced solid tumor such as melanoma, head and neck, liver or kidney cancer.

The genes are TRBV27 and TRBJ1-6, with 7 bases aligning to TRBD1. CDR3 length: 17 amino acids. The V gene end was trimmed by 6 bases and the J gene end by 0 bases; junction bases not matched to a gene: 8. The germline gives CDR1 MNHEY, CDR2 SMNVEV (reference sequence). The CDR3 here is CASRPGQASSYNSPLHF. For the CDR3, the DNA is TGTGCCAGCAGACCCGGACAGGCGAGCTCCTATAATTCACCCCTCCACTTT.

The chain recombines TRBV11-1 with TRBJ2-7; 11 bases fit TRBD1. The germline CDR1 and CDR2 sequences are SGHAT and FQDESV (reference sequence). The junction had 2 bases not matched to a gene; V was cut back by 5 bases and J by 5 bases. The CDR3 consists of 13 residues. The DNA of the CDR3 is TGTGCCAGCAGCCGGGACAGGGGGGACGAGCAGTACTTC. This gives the protein CASSRDRGDEQYF. Looking up the rest from reference TRBV11-1 and TRBJ2-7 gives the full variable domain: EAEVAQSPRYKITEKSQAVAFWCDPISGHATLYWYRQILGQGPELLVQFQDESVVDDSQLPKDRFSAERLKGVDSTLKIQPAELGDSAMYLCASSRDRGDEQYFGPGTRLTVT.

The rearrangement links TRBV7-9 to TRBJ2-7; unclear D gene. The germline V and J ends were trimmed by 1 base and 5 bases, with 12 bases remaining between them. The CDR3 totals 14 residues. Germline V lookup: CDR1 SEHNR, CDR2 FQNEAQ (reference sequence). The CDR3 spells CASSLGHGSNEQYF. CDR3 DNA: TGTGCCAGCAGCTTAGGTCACGGATCCAACGAGCAGTACTTC.

CDR3 coding DNA: TGTGCCAGCAGCCAGGGACAGGCATACACCGGGGAGCTGTTTTTT. It is translated as CASSQGQAYTGELFF. The chain links TRBV11-1 to TRBJ2-2, with 8 bases aligning to TRBD1. Germline V gene sequence: CDR1 SGHAT, CDR2 FQDESV (reference sequence). V trimming: 5 bases; J trimming: 3 bases; junction bases outside the gene matches: 5. The CDR3 runs 15 residues.

This chain joins TRBV2 and TRBJ2-7, with 16 bases aligning to TRBD2. The CDR3 loop spans 19 amino acids. J was trimmed by 6 bases and V by 6 bases; bases with no gene match: 17. Germline assignment: CDR1 SNHLY and CDR2 FYNNEI. In DNA form, the CDR3 reads TGTGCCAGCAGCGCCAGGGGGACTAGCGGGAGGGCCGGGTTGGGCGAGCAGTACTTC. Its translation is CASSARGTSGRAGLGEQYF.

The chain combines TRBV6-6 with TRBJ1-1; D may be TRBD1 (5 bases). The CDR3 sequence is 15 residues long. Germline V lookup: CDR1 MNHNY, CDR2 SVGAGI (reference sequence). Deletions cut 3 bases from V and 5 bases from J, with 16 bases between. CDR3 sequence reads: CASSYSQQGGTEAFF. CDR3 nucleotides: TGTGCCAGCAGTTATTCCCAGCAGGGCGGTACTGAAGCTTTCTTT.

The chain recombines TRBV18 with TRBJ2-5; possible D gene TRBD1, 5 bases. Deletions cut 6 bases from V and 5 bases from J, with 10 bases between. Germline V gene data show CDR1 as KGHSH and CDR2 as LQKENI. CDR3 length: 12 amino acids. The CDR3 DNA sequence: TGTGCCAGCTCTCAGGGTTGGGAGACCCAGTACTTC. Amino acids: CASSQGWETQYF.

The genes are TRBV5-1 and TRBJ1-2; 11 positions agree with TRBD1. The CDR3 runs 17 residues. V lost 4 bases to trimming and J lost 8 bases; unmatched junction nucleotides: 16. Germline values: CDR1 SGHRS, CDR2 YFSETQ. In DNA form, the CDR3 reads TGCGCCAGCAGCGCAGGACAGGGGGCGCAAGCCCTGGGGGGCTACACCTTC. Protein sequence: CASSAGQGAQALGGYTF.

The chain is built from TRBV28 and TRBJ2-7; D may match TRBD1 or TRBD2 (5 bases each). V lost 5 bases to trimming and J lost 1 base, with 12 bases between them. Germline CDR1 MDHEN, CDR2 SYDVKM. CDR3 length equals 14 residues. CDR3 in DNA: TGTGCCAGCAGTCCGCGGGCAGGGTCCTACGAGCAGTACTTC. Translation gives CASSPRAGSYEQYF.

The chain combines TRBV18 with TRBJ2-5, with D unresolved. The CDR3 runs 13 residues. Trimming took off 2 bases at V and 5 bases at J, with 9 bases between the two ends. Germline CDR1 is KGHSH and CDR2 is LQKENI. CDR3 residues: CASSPRVFETQYF. In DNA, the CDR3 is TGTGCCAGCTCACCAAGGGTGTTCGAGACCCAGTACTTC.

The chain has TRBV2 and TRBJ2-7; D gene unclear. Germline V gene lookup returns CDR1 SNHLY and CDR2 FYNNEI. The CDR3 sequence is 12 residues long. V was pared by 5 bases and J by 4 bases, with 9 bases between. The CDR3 nucleotides read TGTGCCAGCAGTTTGACGGGTTACGAGCAGTACTTC. Its translation: CASSLTGYEQYF.

The rearrangement uses TRBV28 and TRBJ1-2; D unclear. The ends were cut back, 3 bases at V and 13 bases at J, with 18 bases in the middle. Per the germline V gene, CDR1 is MDHEN and CDR2 is SYDVKM. The CDR3 is made up of 13 amino acids. CDR3 sequence: CASSFQRTPSFTF. DNA for the CDR3: TGTGCCAGCAGTTTTCAACGGACTCCAAGTTTCACCTTC.

The DNA of the CDR3 is TGCAGTGCTGCACACCAGGGGGCGGCTTTCTTT. Its translation is CSAAHQGAAFF. The chain is built from TRBV20-1 and TRBJ1-1; the match to TRBD1 covers 8 bases. With V trimmed by 5 bases and J by 11 bases, 7 bases remained unmatched. Germline CDR1 DFQATT, CDR2 SNEGSKA (reference sequence). CDR3 length equals 11 residues.

V and J are TRBV4-1 and TRBJ2-7; D gene ambiguous. V dropped 0 bases and J dropped 8 bases, with 11 bases sitting between them. This CDR3 region has 13 residues. Germline V gene lookup returns CDR1 MGHRA and CDR2 YSYEKL. DNA for the CDR3: TGCGCCAGCAGCCAAGATTTCCGTGGTCAGCAGTACTTC. It yields the protein CASSQDFRGQQYF.